This TCR beta chain was identified during a study of control samples from healthy donors and cancer patients (dated by TCRdb to about 2020). The library was built by means of the immunoSEQ multiplex PCR assay. In TCRdb, the immuneACCESS table is reduced to in-frame sequences with V and J assigned. These tables do not hold every clone; where another copy was compared, an unresolved V gene accounts for under half, and the others remain unexplained. This sample has roughly 130,000 clones in its table, and 91% of those were observed once. Roughly 8.6% of the sample comes from the top ten. Notes on this clone: Its antigen specificity is not known. The record has no base qualities; no much larger clone is one base away.

A distance of 14 bases separates the germline ends of V and J, which lose 6 bases and 0 bases respectively. From its cysteine to its phenylalanine, the CDR3 spans 15 amino acids. This entry keeps only the CDR3 DNA: 45 bases, framed from base 1. The germline V gene specifies KGHSH as CDR1 and LQKENI as CDR2. Sequenced: blood. The rearranged chain carries TRBV18 and TRBJ1-2, with a weak D call of TRBD1 (6 bases match). This clonotype was sampled from a man younger than 30 in good health. In nucleotide form, the sequence is TGTGCCAGCTCCCGCGGGGACACAGCTAACTATGGCTACACCTTC. Its product reads: CASSRGDTANYGYTF.